The 14 T cell receptor beta chains below all came from one sample that was sequenced in a study of T-cell reconstitution after alpha-beta-depleted transplantation in children. The TCRbeta library was prepared with unique molecular identifiers. TCRdb analysed the PCR reads with MiXCR anew, one entry per CDR3 protein. The sample consists of about a million distinct CDR3 sequences, roughly 29% of them appearing once. Sequences were derived from PBMCs, mostly from graft donor cells, sampled 360 days after TCRalphabeta/CD19-depleted stem cell transplant. The receptors originated from a boy less than two years old who had a stem cell transplant for SCID, so the T cells may come from the graft donor.

The chain uses TRBV5-1 and TRBJ2-7, with TRBD1 matching 7 bases. CDR3 length: 13 amino acids. Trimming took 4 bases from V and 6 from J; bases not matched to a gene: 7. The germline V gene has CDR1 SGHRS and CDR2 YFSETQ. The DNA for the CDR3 is TGCGCCAGCAGCGTAAACAGGGGTAGCGAGCAGTACTTC. This sequence encodes CASSVNRGSEQYF. Using reference TRBV5-1 and TRBJ2-7 for the parts outside the CDR3, the full variable domain is KAGVTQTPRYLIKTRGQQVTLSCSPISGHRSVSWYQQTPGQGLQFLFEYFSETQRNKGNFPGRFSGRQFSNSRSEMNVSTLELGDSALYLCASSVNRGSEQYFGPGTRLTVT.

The V and J genes are TRBV25-1 and TRBJ2-3, with a tentative D call TRBD1 (7 bases). V was cut by 1 base and J by 1 base, with 12 bases left in between. The CDR3 runs 16 residues. CDR1 is MGHDK, CDR2 SYGVNS, per germline. CDR3 nucleotide sequence: TGTGCCAGCAGTGAATGGAGGGGGCTGGGCACAGATACGCAGTATTTT. Translated: CASSEWRGLGTDTQYF.

The chain joins TRBV29-1 to TRBJ2-1, with 8 bases identical to TRBD2. J was trimmed by 8 bases and V by 4 bases; bases with no gene match: 10. CDR1 is SQVTM, CDR2 ANQGSEA, per germline. The CDR3 is 14 amino acids. CDR3 coding DNA: TGCAGCGTTGTAGGTCGGGGGGGTGTGGATGAGCAGTTCTTC. Translation gives CSVVGRGGVDEQFF.

This clonotype was found a few times. V and J are TRBV14 and TRBJ2-7; a weak D match, TRBD1 (6 bases). Germline CDR1 SGHDN, CDR2 FVKESK. The CDR3 contains 13 residues. Trimming shortened V by 5 bases and J by 3 bases, and 11 bases separated the two germline ends. The CDR3 sequence is CASSVDSRYEQYF. For the CDR3, the DNA is TGTGCCAGCAGCGTGGACAGTCGCTACGAGCAGTACTTC.

This clonotype has more than one count but fewer than ten. This sequence joins TRBV6-2 or TRBV6-3 and TRBJ2-3, with D possibly matching TRBD1 (5 bases). The ends were cut back, 2 bases at V and 0 bases at J, with 12 bases in the middle. CDR3 size: 16 residues. From germline, CDR1 is MNHEY and CDR2 SVGEGT. The CDR3 region is CASSYVPRASTDTQYF. CDR3 nucleotides: TGTGCCAGCAGTTACGTCCCCAGGGCTAGCACAGATACGCAGTATTTT.

The rearrangement links TRBV5-1 to TRBJ2-6, with 9 bases aligning to TRBD2. CDR3 length: 18 residues. The germline V gene encodes CDR1 SGHRS and CDR2 YFSETQ. J lost 0 bases, V lost 3 bases, and 7 bases had no gene match. CDR3 in amino acids: CASSSWGTSTSGANVLTF. DNA of the CDR3: TGCGCCAGCAGCTCGTGGGGGACTAGCACCTCTGGGGCCAACGTCCTGACTTTC.

In DNA form, the CDR3 reads TGCGCCAGCAGCCTGTACACCGGGACAGGGGTCTCCGAGCAGTACTTC. It codes for CASSLYTGTGVSEQYF. The J gene is TRBJ2-7, the V gene TRBV4-1, with 10 nucleotides matching TRBD1. J lost 6 bases, V lost 4 bases, and 12 bases had no gene match. Germline V gives CDR1 MGHRA, CDR2 YSYEKL. This CDR3 region has 16 residues.

Of note for this clonotype: A much more abundant neighbour one base away suggests this may be a read error. This chain uses TRBV5-1 with TRBJ2-1; D is undetermined. The CDR3 has 12 amino acids. The V and J ends lost 0 bases and 8 bases respectively, with 6 bases between them. Looked up from germline, CDR1 is SGHRS and CDR2 is YFSETQ. The CDR3: CASSLVIYEQFF. The CDR3 coding sequence is TGCGCCAGCAGCTTGGTAATCTATGAGCAGTTCTTC.

The sample holds a few counts of this clonotype. The chain is built from TRBV27 and TRBJ2-7, with D unresolved. The CDR3 length is 14 residues. Trimming left V 5 bases short and J 1 base short, with 12 bases between. Germline lookup yields CDR1 MNHEY and CDR2 SMNVEV (reference sequence). The CDR3 sequence: CASSPTTESYEQYF. The CDR3 DNA follows: TGTGCCAGCAGTCCAACTACTGAATCCTACGAGCAGTACTTC.

This clonotype was found a few times. The chain joins TRBV4-2 to TRBJ1-1; perhaps TRBD1 as D (6 bases). The germline V gene encodes CDR1 LGHNA and CDR2 YNFKEQ. V lost 1 base, J lost 3 bases, and 9 bases lay in between. This CDR3 is 14 amino acids long. CDR3 residues: CASSQAKGDTEAFF. DNA of the CDR3: TGTGCCAGCAGCCAAGCCAAGGGGGACACTGAAGCTTTCTTT.

The rearrangement joins TRBV3-1 to TRBJ1-1; D is unclear. Trimming left V 1 base short and J 3 bases short, with 9 bases between. Germline CDR1 LGHDT, CDR2 YNNKEL (reference sequence). The CDR3 has 14 amino acids. The CDR3 sequence: CASSQVPPDTEAFF. The CDR3 nucleotides read TGTGCCAGCAGCCAAGTGCCCCCAGACACTGAAGCTTTCTTT.

The chain couples TRBV6-1 to TRBJ1-2; tentative D call: TRBD1 (5 bases). V gave up 6 bases and J gave up 8 bases, with 16 bases separating them. This CDR3 region has 13 residues. CDR1 is MNHNS and CDR2 is SASEGT in the germline V gene. As DNA, the CDR3 is TGTGCCAGCAGCCCCCGAGGGACGAGAGGCTACACCTTC. It specifies CASSPRGTRGYTF.

This chain joins TRBV12-3 or TRBV12-4 and TRBJ1-1; tentatively, D is TRBD1 (6 bases). The germline V and J ends were trimmed by 6 bases and 2 bases, with 16 bases remaining between them. This CDR3 is built from 15 residues. The CDR3 DNA follows: TGTGCCAGCAGACCTTCTGGGACACCCAACACTGAAGCTTTCTTT. Its protein product is CASRPSGTPNTEAFF.

V and J are TRBV7-9 and TRBJ1-2, with TRBD1 identical over 8 bases. There are 13 residues in the CDR3. The V gene's germline CDR1 is SEHNR and CDR2 FQNEAQ (reference sequence). V was clipped by 5 bases and J by 6 bases; unmatched bases: 5. Here the CDR3 DNA reads TGTGCCAGCAGCGCCGGGACAGGCAATGGCTACACCTTC. Translated: CASSAGTGNGYTF.